Detailed here is one T cell receptor (beta chain). Its antigen is currently unknown. Treatment reported: over 15 received Ad26.COV2.S at low or high dose, single or two shots; five or six received placebo; per-sample allocation not given. The investigators took samples on day 63 after the first vaccine or placebo injection. The CDR3 is 15 amino acids. Germline V CDR1 and CDR2: MNHEY, SVGAGI. V dropped 7 bases and J dropped 5; count of bases not matched to a gene: 9. This sample is drawn from a study of Ad26.COV2.S vaccination and SARS-CoV-2 variants. Study as a whole: Sample donor was a member of the COV1001 Ad26.COV2.S trial arm. Once, or twice with 56 days between doses, Ad26.COV2.S was given intramuscularly. Study-wide results and limits: The analyses of TCR breadth and depth may have understated the size of total T cell responses.

The method was immunoSEQ multiplex PCR; TCRdb's version includes in-frame clones alone and lacks a portion of them. The table includes approximately 460,000 clones, approximately 90% detected once. The V gene is TRBV6-5, the J gene TRBJ2-1; 9 nucleotides match TRBD2. Here the sequenced sample was peripheral blood, taken in a trial of Ad26.COV2.S vaccine versus placebo. The receptor was derived from a person aged 18-65 years who received the Ad26.COV2.S COVID-19 vaccine or a placebo. The CDR3 coding sequence is TGTGCCAGCACCATTAAAGCGGGAGGACACAATGAGCAGTTCTTC. Translated: CASTIKAGGHNEQFF.